Described below is a single T cell receptor (beta chain) sequence and its context. Its antigen is currently unknown. Sequenced by immunoSEQ multiplex PCR; TCRdb stores in-frame clones only, minus some. Among tens of thousands of clones, roughly 77% were seen once, and the ten largest hold around 5%. These data are taken from a study of a mutant IDH1 vaccine in newly diagnosed glioma. Time point: week 47, end of study. The investigators gave 300 ug of mutant IDH1 20-mer peptide in each vaccine dose, together with topical imiquimod. In weeks 1, 3, 5, 7, 11, 15, 19 and 23, patients were immunized, eight times in all. Donors had new IDH1-mutant astrocytomas of WHO grade 3 or 4 (ATRX-lost). The trim removed 3 bases at V and 7 bases at J, leaving 3 bases unmatched. Germline V gene sequence: CDR1 SGHVS, CDR2 FQNEAQ. The CDR3 runs 14 residues.

Sequenced here: PBMCs, sampled from a glioma patient whose treatment included an IDH1 peptide vaccine. The chain recombines TRBV7-8 with TRBJ2-3, with TRBD2 matching over 11 bases. This TCR derives from a man between 35 and 55 years old with glioma. The CDR3 reads CASSFGTSGNTQYF. CDR3 coding DNA: TGTGCCAGCAGCTTCGGGACTAGCGGTAATACGCAGTATTTT.